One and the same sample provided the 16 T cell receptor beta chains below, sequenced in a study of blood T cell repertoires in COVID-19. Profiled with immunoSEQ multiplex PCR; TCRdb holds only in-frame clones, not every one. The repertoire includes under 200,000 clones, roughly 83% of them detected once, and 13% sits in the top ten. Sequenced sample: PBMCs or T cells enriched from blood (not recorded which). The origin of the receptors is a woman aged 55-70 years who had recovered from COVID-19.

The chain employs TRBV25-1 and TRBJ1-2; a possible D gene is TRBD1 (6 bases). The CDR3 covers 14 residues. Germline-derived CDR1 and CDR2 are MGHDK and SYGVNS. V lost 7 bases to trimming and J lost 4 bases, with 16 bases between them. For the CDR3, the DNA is TGTGCCAGCAAAAAGCTTGGGGACACCTATGGCTACACCTTC. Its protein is CASKKLGDTYGYTF.

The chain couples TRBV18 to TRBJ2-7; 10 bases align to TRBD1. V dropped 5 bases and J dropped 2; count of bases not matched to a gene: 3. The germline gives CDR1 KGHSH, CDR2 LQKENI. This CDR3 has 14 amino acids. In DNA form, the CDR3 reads TGTGCCAGCTCAGCCGGGACAGGGGCCTACGAGCAGTACTTC. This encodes CASSAGTGAYEQYF.

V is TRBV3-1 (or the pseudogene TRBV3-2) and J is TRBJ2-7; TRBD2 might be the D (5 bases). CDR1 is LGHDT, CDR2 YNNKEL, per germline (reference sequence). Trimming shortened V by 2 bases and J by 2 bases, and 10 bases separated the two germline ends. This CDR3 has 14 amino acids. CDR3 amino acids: CASSQIDGTYEQYF. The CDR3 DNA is TGTGCCAGCAGCCAAATCGACGGGACCTACGAGCAGTACTTC.

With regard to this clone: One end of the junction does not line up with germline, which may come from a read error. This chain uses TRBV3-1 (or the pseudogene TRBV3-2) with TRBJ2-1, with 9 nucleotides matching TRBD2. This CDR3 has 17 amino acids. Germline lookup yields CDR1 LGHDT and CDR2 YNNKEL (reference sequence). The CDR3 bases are TGTGCCAGCAGCCCTGTGAGCGGGAGGTACGCCTACAATGAACAGTTCTTC. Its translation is CASSPVSGRYAYNEQFF.

CDR3: CASSDLRVMAEAFF. The CDR3 DNA sequence: TGTGCCAGCAGTGACCTCCGGGTTATGGCTGAAGCTTTCTTT. The chain links TRBV28 to TRBJ1-1; D is undetermined. Trimming stripped 5 bases from V and 6 bases from J, with 16 bases between. Germline CDR1 reads MDHEN; CDR2 reads SYDVKM. The CDR3 has 14 residues. Using reference TRBV28 and TRBJ1-1 for the parts outside the CDR3, the full variable domain is DVKVTQSSRYLVKRTGEKVFLECVQDMDHENMFWYRQDPGLGLRLIYFSYDVKMKEKGDIPEGYSVSREKKERFSLILESASTNQTSMYLCASSDLRVMAEAFFGQGTRLTVV.

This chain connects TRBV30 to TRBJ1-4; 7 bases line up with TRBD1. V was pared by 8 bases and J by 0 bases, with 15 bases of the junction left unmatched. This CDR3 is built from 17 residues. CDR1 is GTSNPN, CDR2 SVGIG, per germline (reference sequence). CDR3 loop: CAARARDSRATNEKLFF. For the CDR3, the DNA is TGTGCCGCAAGAGCCAGGGACAGCCGCGCAACTAATGAAAAACTGTTTTTT. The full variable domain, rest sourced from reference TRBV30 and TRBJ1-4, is SQTIHQWPATLVQPVGSPLSLECTVEGTSNPNLYWYRQAAGRGLQLLFYSVGIGQISSEVPQNLSASRPQDRQFILSSKKLLLSDSGFYLCAARARDSRATNEKLFFGSGTQLSVL.

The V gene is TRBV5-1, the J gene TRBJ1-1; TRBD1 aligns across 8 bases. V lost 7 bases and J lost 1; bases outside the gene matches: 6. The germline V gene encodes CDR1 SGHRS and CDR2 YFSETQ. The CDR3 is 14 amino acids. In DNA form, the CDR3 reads TGCGCCAGCGGCTACGACAGGGGGAACACTGAAGCTTTCTTT. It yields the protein CASGYDRGNTEAFF.

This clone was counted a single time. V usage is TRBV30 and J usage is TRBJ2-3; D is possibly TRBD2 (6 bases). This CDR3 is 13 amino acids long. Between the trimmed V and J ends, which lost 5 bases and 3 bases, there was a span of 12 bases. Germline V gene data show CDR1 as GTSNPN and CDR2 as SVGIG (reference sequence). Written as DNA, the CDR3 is TGTGCCTGGTTATTCCGGGGGACAGATACGCAGTATTTT. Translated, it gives CAWLFRGTDTQYF.

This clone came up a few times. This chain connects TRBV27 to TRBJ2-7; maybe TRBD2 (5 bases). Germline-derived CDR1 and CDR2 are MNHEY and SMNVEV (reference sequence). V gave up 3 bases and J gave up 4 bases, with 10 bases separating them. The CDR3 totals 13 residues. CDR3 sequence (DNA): TGTGCCAGCAGTTTGTTTTCGGGGTACGAGCAGTACTTC. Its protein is CASSLFSGYEQYF.

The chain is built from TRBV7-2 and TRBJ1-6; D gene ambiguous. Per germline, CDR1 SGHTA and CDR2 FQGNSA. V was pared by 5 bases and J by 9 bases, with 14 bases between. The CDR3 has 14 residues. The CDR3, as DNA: TGTGCCAGCAGCGCACAAAGCTCGGGTTCACCCCTCCACTTT. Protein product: CASSAQSSGSPLHF.

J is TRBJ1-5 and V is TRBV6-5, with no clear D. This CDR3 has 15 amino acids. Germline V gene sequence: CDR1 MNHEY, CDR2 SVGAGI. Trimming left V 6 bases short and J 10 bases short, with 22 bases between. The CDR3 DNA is TGTGCCAGCAGCCCAACAATAGCGGAGATAGGCCCCCAGCATTTT. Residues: CASSPTIAEIGPQHF.

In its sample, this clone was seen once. CDR3 DNA: TGTGCCAGCAGCTTCCGCGGGAGCTCCTCCTACGAGCAGTACTTC. Encoded protein: CASSFRGSSSYEQYF. This chain uses TRBV7-9 with TRBJ2-7; 7 bases agree with TRBD2. V trimming: 3 bases; J trimming: 0 bases; junction bases outside the gene matches: 5. CDR3 size: 15 residues. CDR1 and CDR2 (germline): SEHNR, FQNEAQ (reference sequence).

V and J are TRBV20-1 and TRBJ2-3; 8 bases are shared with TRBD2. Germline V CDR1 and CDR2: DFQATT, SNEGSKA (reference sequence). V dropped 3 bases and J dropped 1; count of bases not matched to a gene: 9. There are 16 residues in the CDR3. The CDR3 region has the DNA TGCAGTGCTAGTGGGGGAATAGCGGGGCGCACAGATACGCAGTATTTT. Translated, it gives CSASGGIAGRTDTQYF.

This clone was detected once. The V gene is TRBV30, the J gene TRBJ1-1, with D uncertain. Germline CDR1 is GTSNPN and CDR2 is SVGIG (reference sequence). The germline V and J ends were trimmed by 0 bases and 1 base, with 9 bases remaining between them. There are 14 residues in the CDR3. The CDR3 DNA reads TGTGCCTGGAGTGTACTGAGAGGGAACACTGAAGCTTTCTTT. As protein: CAWSVLRGNTEAFF. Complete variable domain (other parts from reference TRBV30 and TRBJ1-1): SQTIHQWPATLVQPVGSPLSLECTVEGTSNPNLYWYRQAAGRGLQLLFYSVGIGQISSEVPQNLSASRPQDRQFILSSKKLLLSDSGFYLCAWSVLRGNTEAFFGQGTRLTVV.

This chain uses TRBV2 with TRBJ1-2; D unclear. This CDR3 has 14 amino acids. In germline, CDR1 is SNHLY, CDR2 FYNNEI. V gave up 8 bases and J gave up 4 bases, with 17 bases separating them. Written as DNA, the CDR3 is TGTGCCAGCCTCCCCGGGAGCAATTCCTATGGCTACACCTTC. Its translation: CASLPGSNSYGYTF.

DNA for the CDR3: TGCGCCAGCAGCTTAACTGGGCCGGGCACAGATACGCAGTATTTT. It translates to CASSLTGPGTDTQYF. This sequence joins TRBV5-1 and TRBJ2-3; unclear D gene. This CDR3 comprises 15 residues. The germline CDR1 and CDR2 sequences are SGHRS and YFSETQ. V lost 2 bases and J lost 1, with 11 bases in between.